These 29 T cell receptor beta chains came from one sample sequenced in a study of PD-1 blockade in mismatch repair-deficient tumors. Their cognate antigens are unknown. Time point reported: identical approximately 10-day culture without peptide (control). Profiled with immunoSEQ multiplex PCR; TCRdb holds only in-frame clones, not every one. The data contain roughly 13,000 clones, just over 85% of them seen just once; the ten biggest clones take up roughly an eighth. Sequenced material: cells cultured in vitro, taken from a patient treated with pembrolizumab. The receptors stem from an adult with mismatch repair-deficient cancer.

The chain carries TRBV27 and TRBJ2-1, with 8 bases aligning to TRBD2. CDR1 and CDR2 from the germline V gene are MNHEY and SMNVEV (reference sequence). The V gene end was trimmed by 5 bases and the J gene end by 6 bases; junction bases not matched to a gene: 9. This CDR3 has 15 amino acids. In nucleotides, the CDR3 is TGTGCCAGCAGTAATCCGGGACTAGTACGCAATGAGCAGTTCTTC. Protein: CASSNPGLVRNEQFF.

The chain combines TRBV6-5 with TRBJ1-4, with a possible D match to TRBD1 (5 bases). CDR3 length: 12 amino acids. Germline CDR1 reads MNHEY; CDR2 reads SVGAGI. With 7 bases removed from V and 7 bases from J, the gap between germline ends came to 10 bases. DNA for the CDR3: TGTGCCAGCACCACCGGGGGTGAAAAACTGTTTTTT. This gives the protein CASTTGGEKLFF.

The chain combines TRBV7-2 with TRBJ2-7, with 8 positions matching TRBD1. This CDR3 spans 15 amino acids. The germline V gene has CDR1 SGHTA and CDR2 FQGNSA. V gave up 5 bases and J gave up 2 bases; unmatched junction bases: 8. CDR3 DNA: TGTGCCAGCAGCCCCCATGCCAGGGGGCCCTACGAGCAGTACTTC. Residues: CASSPHARGPYEQYF.

The chain recombines TRBV4-1 with TRBJ2-2; D is unresolved. V was shortened by 0 bases and J by 3 bases, with 11 bases between the two germline ends. The CDR3 is 16 residues long. Germline V CDR1 and CDR2: MGHRA, YSYEKL. CDR3 sequence (DNA): TGCGCCAGCAGCCAAGATGTGTGGGTGGACACCGGGGAGCTGTTTTTT. This translates into CASSQDVWVDTGELFF.

The rearrangement uses TRBV7-9 and TRBJ2-3; the match to TRBD2 covers 10 bases. This CDR3 spans 15 amino acids. Germline V gene data show CDR1 as SEHNR and CDR2 as FQNEAQ (reference sequence). Trimming at V came to 7 bases and at J to 1 base, leaving 5 bases not matched to a gene. CDR3 in DNA: TGTGCCAGCAACCTCGGACTAGCGGGCACAGATACGCAGTATTTT. This gives the protein CASNLGLAGTDTQYF.

The chain uses TRBV30 and TRBJ2-7; no definite D call. Germline V CDR1 and CDR2: GTSNPN, SVGIG (reference sequence). The CDR3 runs 13 residues. The ends were cut back, 0 bases at V and 4 bases at J, with 10 bases in the middle. CDR3 protein: CAWSVWTGYEQYF. As DNA, the CDR3 is TGTGCCTGGAGTGTTTGGACCGGGTACGAGCAGTACTTC.

CDR3 loop: CASRLGVWGSVGNEQFF. The CDR3 DNA follows: TGTGCCAGCAGGTTAGGGGTTTGGGGGAGCGTAGGGAATGAGCAGTTCTTC. The genes are TRBV21-1 and TRBJ2-1. TRBV21-1 corresponds to a pseudogene. This CDR3 spans 17 amino acids.

This chain uses TRBV6-1 with TRBJ2-3; D ambiguous. The CDR3 consists of 13 residues. Germline loops: CDR1 MNHNS, CDR2 SASEGT. The V end lost 11 bases, the J end lost 4 bases, and 16 bases lay between the germline ends. As DNA, the CDR3 is TGTGCCGCAAGGGTAGCCAGCGCAGATACGCAGTATTTT. As protein: CAARVASADTQYF.

This clone was detected once. V usage is TRBV9 and J usage is TRBJ1-3; D call uncertain. Looked up from germline, CDR1 is SGDLS and CDR2 is YYNGEE. This CDR3 is 11 amino acids long. Trimming pared 4 bases from V and 4 bases from J, leaving 3 bases between. This CDR3 reads CASSRGNTIYF. The CDR3 nucleotides are TGTGCCAGCAGCAGAGGAAACACCATATATTTT.

The chain couples TRBV9 to TRBJ1-3, with D unresolved. Trimming shortened V by 5 bases and J by 0 bases, and 6 bases separated the two germline ends. The CDR3 spans 13 residues. The germline V gene encodes CDR1 SGDLS and CDR2 YYNGEE. The CDR3 loop reads CASRARSGNTIYF. CDR3 DNA sequence: TGTGCCAGCAGAGCCCGCTCTGGAAACACCATATATTTT.

The rearrangement joins TRBV28 to TRBJ2-1; perhaps TRBD1 as D (6 bases). CDR1 is MDHEN and CDR2 is SYDVKM in the germline V gene. The CDR3 extends over 14 amino acids. Trimming removed 5 bases at V and 1 base at J, with 9 bases between. The CDR3 sequence: CASSEQGSYNEQFF. The CDR3, as DNA: TGTGCCAGCAGTGAACAGGGATCCTACAATGAGCAGTTCTTC.

This chain links TRBV7-9 with TRBJ1-3; 9 bases are a match to TRBD1. There are 15 residues in the CDR3. J was trimmed by 2 bases and V by 4 bases; bases with no gene match: 3. Germline V gene lookup returns CDR1 SEHNR and CDR2 FQNEAQ (reference sequence). The CDR3 region has the DNA TGTGCCAGCAGCTGGGGACAGGGAACTGGAAACACCATATATTTT. It translates to CASSWGQGTGNTIYF.

As DNA, the CDR3 is TGTGCCAGCAGCCCGGACAATGAGGACGTCTACGAGCAGTACTTC. It codes for CASSPDNEDVYEQYF. V and J are TRBV7-8 and TRBJ2-7; D perhaps matches TRBD1 (5 bases). The V end lost 5 bases, the J end lost 3 bases, and 17 bases lay between the germline ends. CDR1 and CDR2 (germline): SGHVS, FQNEAQ. This CDR3 comprises 15 residues.

The chain carries TRBV5-5 and TRBJ1-2; D is perhaps TRBD1 (5 bases). Trimming removed 4 bases from V and 4 bases from J, with 14 bases in between. The germline gives CDR1 SGHKS, CDR2 YYEKEE (reference sequence). The CDR3 contains 14 residues. The CDR3 coding sequence is TGTGCCAGCAGCCCCCCGACAGCCCGCTATGGCTACACCTTC. Its protein product is CASSPPTARYGYTF.

This clone was picked up a small number of times. The chain is built from TRBV11-2 and TRBJ1-1; a possible D gene is TRBD1 (6 bases). Germline-derived CDR1 and CDR2 are SGHAT and FQNNGV. V was cut by 2 bases and J by 2 bases, with 18 bases left in between. There are 17 residues in the CDR3. In nucleotides, the CDR3 is TGTGCCAGCAGCTTACGACGGGAGGGGGTATTCAACACTGAAGCTTTCTTT. It codes for CASSLRREGVFNTEAFF.

The V and J genes are TRBV7-9 and TRBJ1-4; D may be TRBD1 (5 bases). The CDR3 contains 17 residues. Germline V lookup: CDR1 SEHNR, CDR2 FQNEAQ (reference sequence). V lost 5 bases, J lost 3 bases, and 19 bases lay in between. CDR3: CASSTIKRAGPNEKLFF. Here the CDR3 DNA reads TGTGCCAGCAGCACGATTAAAAGGGCAGGGCCTAATGAAAAACTGTTTTTT.

The chain uses TRBV29-1 and TRBJ2-7, with TRBD2 as a possible D gene (5 bases). Per the germline V gene, CDR1 is SQVTM and CDR2 is ANQGSEA. The CDR3 covers 13 residues. With 5 bases removed from V and 3 bases from J, the gap between germline ends came to 14 bases. The CDR3 region has the DNA TGCAGCGTTCAACGGGATCAAGGCTACGAGCAGTACTTC. Translation gives CSVQRDQGYEQYF.

The chain carries TRBV11-2 and TRBJ1-1, with D uncertain. CDR1 and CDR2 from the germline V gene are SGHAT and FQNNGV. The CDR3 covers 15 residues. V dropped 1 base and J dropped 1 base, with 10 bases sitting between them. CDR3 nucleotide sequence: TGTGCCAGCAGCTTAGCCGACAAACGGAACACTGAAGCTTTCTTT. Amino acids: CASSLADKRNTEAFF.

CDR3 region: CASSYRDSEENTIYF. Written as DNA, the CDR3 is TGTGCCAGCAGCTACCGGGACAGCGAAGAAAACACCATATATTTT. V usage is TRBV5-6 and J usage is TRBJ1-3; 7 positions agree with TRBD1. CDR1 is SGHDT, CDR2 YYEEEE, per germline. The ends lost 3 bases at V and 6 bases at J; junction bases unmatched: 9. This CDR3 has 15 residues.

The chain couples TRBV6-5 to TRBJ2-1; 9 nucleotides agree with TRBD2. The CDR3 is 16 residues long. Germline CDR1 and CDR2: MNHEY and SVGAGI. J gave up 7 bases and V 0 bases, and 7 bases lay outside the gene matches. Here the CDR3 reads CASSYSKIAGANEQFF. CDR3 DNA: TGTGCCAGCAGTTACTCGAAGATAGCGGGAGCTAATGAGCAGTTCTTC.

This clone was recorded a few times. The CDR3 nucleotides are TGTGCCAGCAGGGCACAGGGGTTCCGGAGCGAGCAGTACTTC. Translating gives CASRAQGFRSEQYF. V usage is TRBV28 and J usage is TRBJ2-7; TRBD1 agrees at 7 bases. The CDR3 loop spans 14 amino acids. With V trimmed by 6 bases and J by 6 bases, 11 bases remained unmatched. The germline V gene has CDR1 MDHEN and CDR2 SYDVKM.

The genes are TRBV9 and TRBJ2-7; D is perhaps TRBD2 (6 bases). This CDR3 contains 16 residues. The V and J ends lost 0 bases and 5 bases respectively, with 18 bases between them. From germline, CDR1 is SGDLS and CDR2 YYNGEE. CDR3 residues: CASSVAGSGSGDEQYF. CDR3 nucleotides: TGTGCCAGCAGCGTAGCCGGGAGTGGGAGTGGAGACGAGCAGTACTTC.

This clone occurred a few times. The CDR3 loop reads CASSFQGSGTYEQYF. The CDR3 DNA reads as TGTGCCAGCAGCTTTCAAGGTAGCGGGACCTACGAGCAGTACTTC. This chain links TRBV7-2 with TRBJ2-7; TRBD2 aligns across 8 bases. V was pared by 3 bases and J by 2 bases, with 6 bases of the junction left unmatched. The CDR3 covers 15 residues. Germline assignment: CDR1 SGHTA and CDR2 FQGNSA.

In nucleotides, the CDR3 is TGTGCCAGCAGCTTTAACGCAGGGAGGGGTGGCTACACCTTC. It codes for CASSFNAGRGGYTF. The V gene is TRBV7-9, the J gene TRBJ1-2, with a tentative D call TRBD1 (5 bases). V lost 3 bases to trimming and J lost 7 bases, with 15 bases between them. The CDR3 is 14 residues long. Looked up from germline, CDR1 is SEHNR and CDR2 is FQNEAQ (reference sequence).

The genes are TRBV9 and TRBJ2-2; 11 nucleotides agree with TRBD2. Trimming removed 0 bases from V and 5 bases from J; junction bases left unmatched: 0. CDR3 length equals 15 residues. Looked up from germline, CDR1 is SGDLS and CDR2 is YYNGEE. The CDR3 DNA follows: TGTGCCAGCAGCGTAGGACTAGCGGGAACCGGGGAGCTGTTTTTT. Its protein product is CASSVGLAGTGELFF.

The rearrangement uses TRBV14 and TRBJ2-7, with 8 bases that match TRBD2. This CDR3 has 16 residues. V lost 4 bases, J lost 1 base, and 9 bases stayed unmatched. Per germline, CDR1 SGHDN and CDR2 FVKESK. The chain's CDR3 is CASSRGTSGGSYEQYF. DNA for the CDR3: TGTGCCAGCAGCCGAGGCACTAGCGGAGGTTCCTACGAGCAGTACTTC.

J is TRBJ2-1 and V is TRBV29-1; D is perhaps TRBD2 (7 bases). V shed 3 bases and J shed 4 bases, with 19 bases lying between them. Germline loops: CDR1 SQVTM, CDR2 ANQGSEA. There are 16 residues in the CDR3. The CDR3 here is CSVDWGGPLPYNEQFF. The CDR3 DNA follows: TGCAGCGTTGACTGGGGGGGCCCCTTACCTTACAATGAGCAGTTCTTC.

This sequence joins TRBV2 and TRBJ2-2, with TRBD2 matching over 7 bases. Germline trimming cut 8 bases from V and 6 bases from J; bases unmatched to any gene: 9. CDR1 and CDR2 (germline): SNHLY, FYNNEI. The CDR3 is 14 amino acids. The chain's CDR3 is CASWGRGAAGELFF. The CDR3 DNA is TGTGCCAGCTGGGGGAGGGGCGCTGCCGGGGAGCTGTTTTTT.

The chain combines TRBV4-2 with TRBJ2-1; TRBD2 aligns across 9 bases. V gave up 1 base and J gave up 0 bases; unmatched junction bases: 7. CDR3 size: 18 residues. The germline V gene has CDR1 LGHNA and CDR2 YNFKEQ. CDR3 loop: CASSQGTSELPSYNEQFF. CDR3 coding DNA: TGTGCCAGCAGCCAAGGGACTAGCGAACTACCCTCCTACAATGAGCAGTTCTTC.